This T cell receptor beta chain stems from a study of shared clonotypes between healthy human individuals. General study findings and limits: A few donors showed sharing of roughly 5% of naive CD4 clonotypes. The generation probabilities recorded for non-shared clonotypes fell below those of clonotypes shared by all four donors.

Naive CD8 isolation took CD45RO-negative cells positively selected for CCR7 and excluded terminally differentiated effector memory CD45RA+ cells. All donors were Caucasian adults living in Nashville, Tennessee. Concerning this clone: The antigen remains undetermined.

In the authors' methods: As immunoSEQ supplied junction-only sequences (without quality scores), filtering differed. The repertoire was sequenced with immunoSEQ multiplex PCR; TCRdb's copy has only in-frame clones and lacks some. V, J and clone size are those of that table, while D and trimming were read from the DNA. The data hold more than 2 million clones, with roughly 95% observed a single time. The sequence was obtained from a man aged 18 to 30 in good health. Some clones in this sample may be carry-over from other donors' samples. Material for sequencing was naive CD8+ T cells from PBMCs.

The CDR3 sequence is CASSFIPELYSNQPQHF. Here the CDR3 DNA reads TGTGCCAGCAGCTTTATACCCGAGCTGTATAGCAATCAGCCCCAGCATTTT. V usage is TRBV7-4 and J usage is TRBJ1-5; D unclear. The germline CDR1 and CDR2 sequences are SGHVT and SQSDAQ. Deletions cut 3 bases from V and 0 bases from J, with 15 bases between. CDR3 length: 17 residues.